Following are 18 T cell receptor beta chains from one sample sequenced in a study of CD8+ T cells in alopecia areata. Treatment given: oral pan-JAK inhibitor, 5-10 mg twice daily. After isolation, RNA underwent reverse transcription to generate cDNA as the sequencing template. Generated by immunoSEQ multiplex PCR, the TCRdb table keeps only in-frame clones and is missing some. The sample carries 180,000 or so clones, approximately 50% recorded once. This material consisted of CD8+ T cells sorted from blood, taken around week 54, from a patient treated with tofacitinib. The receptors stem from a human donor with alopecia areata.

V and J are TRBV5-4 and TRBJ2-5, with TRBD1 matching 8 bases. CDR3 length: 14 residues. V shed 1 base and J 4 bases; nucleotides not matched to a gene: 3. Germline V CDR1 and CDR2: SGHNT, YYREEE (reference sequence). CDR3 amino acids: CASSLTGQGETQYF. The CDR3, as DNA: TGTGCCAGCAGCTTGACCGGACAGGGAGAGACCCAGTACTTC.

The chain uses TRBV5-1 and TRBJ2-3; D may correspond to TRBD1 or TRBD2 (5 bases each). The V gene lost 2 bases and the J gene lost 6 bases, with 13 bases spanning the gap. The germline V gene has CDR1 SGHRS and CDR2 YFSETQ. CDR3 length equals 14 residues. CDR3 amino acids: CASSFGMGDDTQYF. CDR3 in DNA: TGCGCCAGCAGCTTCGGGATGGGGGACGATACGCAGTATTTT. The entire variable domain, with the rest obtained from reference TRBV5-1 and TRBJ2-3, is as follows: KAGVTQTPRYLIKTRGQQVTLSCSPISGHRSVSWYQQTPGQGLQFLFEYFSETQRNKGNFPGRFSGRQFSNSRSEMNVSTLELGDSALYLCASSFGMGDDTQYFGPGTRLTVL.

V gene TRBV25-1 combines with J gene TRBJ1-1; D not resolved. Germline V lookup: CDR1 MGHDK, CDR2 SYGVNS. The V end was cut by 3 bases, the J end by 11 bases, with 13 bases between. This CDR3 comprises 12 residues. The CDR3 sequence: CASSDSPDGAFF. In DNA form, the CDR3 reads TGTGCCAGCAGTGACTCTCCCGATGGGGCTTTCTTT.

V usage is TRBV27 and J usage is TRBJ1-2; 10 bases are a match to TRBD1. Germline assignment: CDR1 MNHEY and CDR2 SMNVEV (reference sequence). J gave up 4 bases and V 6 bases, and 14 bases lay outside the gene matches. The CDR3 has 17 residues. Here the CDR3 reads CASSVYSGTGVGYGYTF. For the CDR3, the DNA is TGTGCCAGCAGCGTCTACTCCGGGACAGGGGTGGGCTATGGCTACACCTTC.

Comment on this clone: Other DNA sequences of this sample code for an identical CDR3. The CDR3 DNA reads TGTGCCAGCAGTGAAGATGGGGGTAATCAGCCCCAGCATTTT. Residues: CASSEDGGNQPQHF. The V and J genes are TRBV2 and TRBJ1-5; perhaps TRBD1 as D (5 bases). The CDR3 has 14 amino acids. V lost 1 base and J 4 bases, leaving 8 bases between the germline ends. The germline V gene encodes CDR1 SNHLY and CDR2 FYNNEI.

The rearrangement joins TRBV7-9 to TRBJ2-7; TRBD2 matches 8 bases. The CDR3 has 14 amino acids. With V trimmed by 5 bases and J by 2 bases, 5 bases remained unmatched. Germline CDR1 is SEHNR and CDR2 is FQNEAQ (reference sequence). The CDR3 here is CASSPGGSPYEQYF. CDR3 DNA: TGTGCCAGCAGCCCGGGGGGGTCCCCCTACGAGCAGTACTTC.

The rearrangement joins TRBV11-2 to TRBJ1-2; 7 nucleotides agree with TRBD1. This CDR3 has 16 amino acids. Germline values: CDR1 SGHAT, CDR2 FQNNGV. The V segment lost 4 bases and the J segment 4 bases; nucleotides outside the gene matches: 12. The CDR3 protein is CASSSSFLQGIYGYTF. Here the CDR3 DNA reads TGTGCCAGCAGCTCCTCTTTTCTACAGGGGATCTATGGCTACACCTTC.

J is TRBJ1-6 and V is TRBV27; a possible D gene is TRBD1 (6 bases). V lost 1 base and J lost 13, with 14 bases in between. CDR1 is MNHEY, CDR2 SMNVEV, per germline (reference sequence). This CDR3 comprises 14 residues. The CDR3 nucleotides read TGTGCCAGCAGTTTATGGGGGGCGGGCTCTCCCCTCCACTTT. Its protein product is CASSLWGAGSPLHF.

The genes are TRBV5-1 and TRBJ2-7, with 8 bases matching TRBD1. The CDR3 totals 15 residues. V lost 3 bases and J lost 0; bases outside the gene matches: 5. CDR1 is SGHRS, CDR2 YFSETQ, per germline. The CDR3 loop is CASSSGQGGSYEQYF. The CDR3 DNA is TGCGCCAGCAGCTCCGGACAGGGAGGCTCCTACGAGCAGTACTTC.

In this sample, this clone turned up a few times. The chain combines TRBV29-1 with TRBJ2-2; D is uncertain. Germline CDR1 reads SQVTM; CDR2 reads ANQGSEA. The CDR3 extends over 12 amino acids. V gave up 0 bases and J gave up 6 bases, with 5 bases separating them. CDR3 in DNA: TGCAGCGTTGAAGACGCCTCCGGGGAGCTGTTTTTT. Its protein product is CSVEDASGELFF.

The rearrangement links TRBV7-3 to TRBJ2-3; D is undetermined. The CDR3 sequence is 13 residues long. Germline V gene data show CDR1 as SGHTA and CDR2 as FQGTGA. The V end was cut by 5 bases, the J end by 2 bases, with 8 bases between. CDR3 sequence: CASSLIATDTQYF. CDR3 in DNA: TGTGCCAGCAGCCTTATAGCCACAGATACGCAGTATTTT.

This clone showed up just a few times. The rearrangement joins TRBV29-1 to TRBJ2-1, with 7 positions matching TRBD2. Germline CDR1 is SQVTM and CDR2 is ANQGSEA. With 3 bases clipped from V and 7 bases from J, the junction kept 6 bases outside the gene matches. The CDR3 has 13 amino acids. This chain's CDR3 is CSVDPGTNNEQFF. The DNA of the CDR3 is TGCAGCGTTGACCCCGGGACTAATAATGAGCAGTTCTTC.

The genes are TRBV25-1 and TRBJ1-2, with TRBD1 matching over 9 bases. The CDR3 has 16 residues. V was clipped by 1 base and J by 0 bases; unmatched bases: 3. Germline-derived CDR1 and CDR2 are MGHDK and SYGVNS. CDR3 region: CASSESNRGPNYGYTF. CDR3 in DNA: TGTGCCAGCAGTGAATCCAACAGGGGGCCTAACTATGGCTACACCTTC.

This clone was detected a few times. The V gene is TRBV13, the J gene TRBJ2-3, with unresolved D. Germline CDR1 and CDR2: PRHDT and FYEKMQ (reference sequence). Between the trimmed V and J ends, which lost 4 bases and 1 base, there was a span of 15 bases. The CDR3 has 16 amino acids. The CDR3 spells CASSSTRVLGTDTQYF. The CDR3, as DNA: TGTGCCAGCAGCTCGACCCGGGTCCTAGGCACAGATACGCAGTATTTT.

The chain recombines TRBV2 with TRBJ2-7; no clear D. Germline V lookup: CDR1 SNHLY, CDR2 FYNNEI. CDR3 length: 12 residues. The V end was cut by 6 bases, the J end by 8 bases, with 14 bases between. The CDR3 region is CASSRLLEKQYF. As DNA, the CDR3 is TGTGCCAGCAGCCGGCTCCTCGAAAAGCAGTACTTC.

This clone was counted only a few times. The chain uses TRBV7-9 and TRBJ1-2; D ambiguous. V was shortened by 4 bases and J by 5 bases, with 14 bases between the two germline ends. This CDR3 is built from 14 residues. The V gene's germline CDR1 is SEHNR and CDR2 FQNEAQ (reference sequence). This chain's CDR3 is CASSSTPSWYGYTF. CDR3 DNA: TGTGCCAGCAGCTCAACACCGTCGTGGTATGGCTACACCTTC.

This clone was found a few times. The genes are TRBV5-1 and TRBJ1-1, with D unclear. Trimming pared 2 bases from V and 8 bases from J, leaving 13 bases between. Germline assignment: CDR1 SGHRS and CDR2 YFSETQ. The CDR3 is 13 amino acids. The CDR3 DNA sequence: TGCGCCAGCAGCTTTAGACCCGGAGAGGAAGCTTTCTTT. Residues: CASSFRPGEEAFF.

This clone has more than one count but fewer than ten. The chain joins TRBV29-1 to TRBJ2-7, with D possibly being TRBD1 (6 bases). The CDR3 has 12 residues. Germline-derived CDR1 and CDR2 are SQVTM and ANQGSEA. V was shortened by 7 bases and J by 1 base, with 11 bases between the two germline ends. CDR3 in amino acids: CSAQGSSYEQYF. CDR3 nucleotides: TGCAGCGCCCAGGGGTCGTCCTACGAGCAGTACTTC.